The clone carrying this T cell receptor (beta chain) was seen once. The entry originates in a study of T cell changes during pregnancy in multiple sclerosis. V gave up 5 bases and J gave up 4 bases; unmatched junction bases: 7. The CDR3 runs 15 residues. Germline V gives CDR1 SSHAT, CDR2 FNYEAQ (reference sequence). Method: immunoSEQ multiplex PCR; TCRdb's copy keeps in-frame clones and lacks some. The sample lists tens of thousands of clones; 80% to 90% were seen once. Here the sequenced sample was CD4+ T cells from peripheral blood mononuclear cells, taken in the first trimester of pregnancy. The chain links TRBV7-7 to TRBJ1-3; 8 positions match TRBD1. The clonotype was recovered from a female donor with multiple sclerosis, enrolled in a pregnancy study. The CDR3 reads CASSQTGESGNTIYF. In DNA, the CDR3 is TGTGCCAGCAGCCAGACAGGGGAGTCGGGAAACACCATATATTTT.